The 30 T cell receptor beta chains below were found in one sample sequenced in a study of cytomegalovirus exposure and HLA in healthy donors. The primer mix had 60 Vbeta and 13 Jbeta primers. The method was immunoSEQ multiplex PCR; TCRdb's version includes in-frame clones alone and lacks a portion of them. The sample has around 100,000 clones, approximately 80% seen once; the top ten hold around 5.1%. Sequenced sample: PBMCs. The origin of the receptors is a female donor in good health and CMV-seropositive.

The chain recombines TRBV19 with TRBJ2-1, with TRBD1 matching over 10 bases. The CDR3 consists of 14 residues. V shed 3 bases, J shed 9 bases, and the junction held 5 bases outside the gene matches. CDR1 is LNHDA and CDR2 is SQIVND in the germline V gene (reference sequence). CDR3 region: CASSMDRGYGEQFF. Here the CDR3 DNA reads TGTGCCAGTAGTATGGACAGGGGGTACGGTGAGCAGTTCTTC.

This chain uses TRBV10-3 with TRBJ2-7; 7 bases line up with TRBD2. V gave up 0 bases and J gave up 5 bases; unmatched junction bases: 7. There are 15 residues in the CDR3. CDR1 is ENHRY, CDR2 SYGVKD, per germline. The CDR3 loop is CAISESGGRINEQYF. The CDR3 coding sequence is TGTGCCATCAGTGAGTCAGGCGGGAGAATCAACGAGCAGTACTTC.

This clone was found a few times. This rearrangement joins TRBV7-3 to TRBJ2-2, with TRBD1 matching 7 bases. V shed 6 bases, J shed 1 base, and the junction held 8 bases outside the gene matches. CDR1 and CDR2 (germline): SGHTA, FQGTGA. The CDR3 has 16 residues. CDR3 nucleotide sequence: TGTGCCAGCAGGGGATCCGGGACAGTGAACACCGGGGAGCTGTTTTTT. Protein: CASRGSGTVNTGELFF.

The rearrangement uses TRBV30 and TRBJ2-5; 9 bases match TRBD2. CDR3 size: 14 residues. V lost 4 bases to trimming and J lost 1 base; unmatched junction nucleotides: 4. The germline CDR1 and CDR2 sequences are GTSNPN and SVGIG (reference sequence). The CDR3 region has the DNA TGTGCCTGGATCCTAGCGGGGATCCAAGAGACCCAGTACTTC. It specifies CAWILAGIQETQYF.

This CDR3 is CASSLGADYEQYF. CDR3 nucleotides: TGTGCCAGCAGCTTAGGTGCAGATTACGAGCAGTACTTC. V and J are TRBV11-2 and TRBJ2-7, with D hard to call. V was cut by 1 base and J by 4 bases, with 8 bases left in between. The germline CDR1 and CDR2 sequences are SGHAT and FQNNGV. This CDR3 region has 13 residues.

The V and J genes are TRBV13 and TRBJ1-1; 8 nucleotides match TRBD1. There are 15 residues in the CDR3. With V trimmed by 3 bases and J by 4 bases, 7 bases remained unmatched. Looked up from germline, CDR1 is PRHDT and CDR2 is FYEKMQ (reference sequence). CDR3 sequence: CASSLGDRGSTEAFF. CDR3 in DNA: TGTGCCAGCAGCTTGGGCGACAGGGGCAGCACTGAAGCTTTCTTT. Full variable domain (remainder filled in from reference TRBV13 and TRBJ1-1): AAGVIQSPRHLIKEKRETATLKCYPIPRHDTVYWYQQGPGQDPQFLISFYEKMQSDKGSIPDRFSAQQFSDYHSELNMSSLELGDSALYFCASSLGDRGSTEAFFGQGTRLTVV.

CDR3 protein: CASSPTAGVRVLEQFF. The CDR3 coding sequence is TGTGCCAGCAGTCCTACAGCGGGAGTAAGGGTATTGGAGCAGTTCTTC. This chain joins TRBV27 and TRBJ2-1; 8 bases map to TRBD2. The length of the CDR3 is 16 residues. V shed 5 bases and J 10 bases; nucleotides not matched to a gene: 16. Germline V gene sequence: CDR1 MNHEY, CDR2 SMNVEV (reference sequence).

The genes are TRBV11-3 and TRBJ2-5; TRBD1 matches at 7 bases. After removal of 5 bases from V and 6 bases from J, the junction contained 6 bases not matched to a gene. Germline loops: CDR1 SGHNT, CDR2 YENEEA. The CDR3 runs 13 residues. The chain's CDR3 is CASSTGVGKTQYF. The CDR3 nucleotides read TGTGCCAGCAGCACAGGGGTTGGCAAGACCCAGTACTTC.

This chain uses TRBV9 with TRBJ2-1; TRBD2 agrees at 14 bases. The CDR3 extends over 16 amino acids. Trimming took 2 bases from V and 7 from J; bases not matched to a gene: 5. Germline CDR1 SGDLS, CDR2 YYNGEE. The DNA for the CDR3 is TGTGCCAGCAGCGTCTCAGGGACTAGCGGGGGTAATGAGCAGTTCTTC. It encodes CASSVSGTSGGNEQFF.

Only one count was recorded for this clone. The CDR3 bases are TGTGCCAGCCGGCCCCAGACAAGGTCGTGGCAAGAGACCCAGTACTTC. Its protein product is CASRPQTRSWQETQYF. The rearrangement links TRBV18 to TRBJ2-5; no clear D. The ends were cut back, 8 bases at V and 2 bases at J, with 21 bases in the middle. Germline values: CDR1 KGHSH, CDR2 LQKENI. The CDR3 totals 16 residues.

The chain is built from TRBV5-5 and TRBJ2-1; TRBD2 matches at 10 bases. This CDR3 has 16 residues. V was clipped by 1 base and J by 7 bases; unmatched bases: 8. Germline V lookup: CDR1 SGHKS, CDR2 YYEKEE (reference sequence). CDR3 loop: CASSLPSGGAKNEQFF. The CDR3 DNA follows: TGTGCCAGCAGCTTGCCGAGCGGGGGGGCGAAGAATGAGCAGTTCTTC.

There are a few counts of this clone. The rearrangement uses TRBV6-1 and TRBJ2-7, with D possibly TRBD2 on 6 matching bases. Germline CDR1 reads MNHNS; CDR2 reads SASEGT. This CDR3 region has 15 residues. Trimming cost V 2 bases and J 4 bases, with 15 bases left between them. CDR3 in amino acids: CASSERRGGSYEQYF. The CDR3 region has the DNA TGTGCCAGCAGTGAAAGGCGGGGCGGATCGTACGAGCAGTACTTC.

The V gene is TRBV2, the J gene TRBJ1-2, with 7 bases lining up with TRBD1. V shed 10 bases and J 4 bases; nucleotides not matched to a gene: 6. CDR1 is SNHLY and CDR2 is FYNNEI in the germline V gene. CDR3 size: 12 residues. For the CDR3, the DNA is TGTGCCACTGCGAAGGGGGCCTATGGCTACACCTTC. It is translated as CATAKGAYGYTF. Full variable domain (rest looked up from reference TRBV2 and TRBJ1-2): EPEVTQTPSHQVTQMGQEVILRCVPISNHLYFYWYRQILGQKVEFLVSFYNNEISEKSEIFDDQFSVERPDGSNFTLKIRSTKLEDSAMYFCATAKGAYGYTFGSGTRLTVV.

In the case of this clone: This specimen includes other DNA sequences encoding the same CDR3. Here the CDR3 DNA reads TGTGCCAGCAGCCCCCGGCTAGCGGGTTACAATGAGCAGTTCTTC. Its translation is CASSPRLAGYNEQFF. V usage is TRBV5-8 and J usage is TRBJ2-1, with 8 bases identical to TRBD2. Germline trimming cut 4 bases from V and 4 bases from J; bases unmatched to any gene: 7. The CDR3 totals 15 residues. Germline V gene lookup returns CDR1 SGHTS and CDR2 YDEGEE.

The chain couples TRBV5-1 to TRBJ2-2; 12 bases are shared with TRBD1. The CDR3 extends over 15 amino acids. From germline, CDR1 is SGHRS and CDR2 YFSETQ. The J segment lost 6 bases and the V segment lost 7 bases, leaving 7 bases of the junction unmatched. CDR3 bases: TGCGCCAGCCTTGGGACAGGGGGCTCGGCCGGGGAGCTGTTTTTT. Protein product: CASLGTGGSAGELFF.

The chain carries TRBV29-1 and TRBJ2-5; TRBD1 matches 8 bases. With V trimmed by 3 bases and J by 2 bases, 2 bases remained unmatched. The CDR3 is made up of 13 amino acids. Germline V lookup: CDR1 SQVTM, CDR2 ANQGSEA. For the CDR3, the DNA is TGCAGCGTTGAGCAGGGGGCTCAAGAGACCCAGTACTTC. Translating it yields CSVEQGAQETQYF.

The chain is built from TRBV5-4 and TRBJ1-2; TRBD1 matches 7 bases. The CDR3 runs 14 residues. Germline V CDR1 and CDR2: SGHNT, YYREEE (reference sequence). Germline trimming cut 2 bases from V and 2 bases from J; bases unmatched to any gene: 3. CDR3 bases: TGTGCCAGCAGCTTCCCGACAGGGAACTATGGCTACACCTTC. Its protein is CASSFPTGNYGYTF.

V gene TRBV21-1 combines with J gene TRBJ1-5; the DNA was not compared with TRBD1, the D call given in the table. TRBV21-1 is tagged as a pseudogene. The CDR3 length is 16 residues. The CDR3, as DNA: TGTGCCAGCAGCAAAGCGTTAAAGGGGGGCAATCAGCCCCAGCATTTT. This encodes CASSKALKGGNQPQHF.

The chain combines TRBV14 with TRBJ2-1, with 11 bases aligning to TRBD2. The germline V gene encodes CDR1 SGHDN and CDR2 FVKESK. The CDR3 length is 16 residues. V shed 4 bases and J 8 bases; nucleotides not matched to a gene: 10. Written as DNA, the CDR3 is TGTGCCAGCAGCCTTCTCATAGCGGGGGGGAGAGATGAGCAGTTCTTC. It yields the protein CASSLLIAGGRDEQFF.

The rearrangement joins TRBV11-2 to TRBJ2-7, with D uncertain. V lost 5 bases, J lost 3 bases, and 11 bases lay in between. CDR3 length: 13 amino acids. In germline, CDR1 is SGHAT, CDR2 FQNNGV. In DNA form, the CDR3 reads TGTGCCAGCAGCACGGGTCAGCACTACGAGCAGTACTTC. Its protein product is CASSTGQHYEQYF.

This chain uses TRBV2 with TRBJ1-4; D uncertain. The V gene's germline CDR1 is SNHLY and CDR2 FYNNEI. The ends were cut back, 1 base at V and 8 bases at J, with 17 bases in the middle. This CDR3 has 16 residues. The CDR3 spells CASSEGGGRRQEKLFF. The CDR3 DNA is TGTGCCAGCAGTGAAGGGGGAGGGAGAAGACAAGAAAAACTGTTTTTT.

The gene calls are TRBV5-4 and TRBJ1-1, with no clear D. The CDR3 consists of 15 residues. Germline V gene data show CDR1 as SGHNT and CDR2 as YYREEE (reference sequence). V was pared by 4 bases and J by 3 bases, with 16 bases between. CDR3 nucleotides: TGTGCCAGCAGCCCCCTGGGGTCGCGGGACACTGAAGCTTTCTTT. Protein product: CASSPLGSRDTEAFF.

V and J are TRBV6-6 and TRBJ1-1; 7 positions agree with TRBD1. V lost 4 bases and J lost 0; bases outside the gene matches: 2. The CDR3 is 14 amino acids. Germline V CDR1 and CDR2: MNHNY, SVGAGI (reference sequence). CDR3: CASSSDRVNTEAFF. The CDR3 nucleotides read TGTGCCAGCAGTTCCGACAGGGTGAACACTGAAGCTTTCTTT.

The rearrangement uses TRBV5-1 and TRBJ2-7, with 9 bases lining up with TRBD1. CDR3 length: 13 amino acids. The V gene's germline CDR1 is SGHRS and CDR2 YFSETQ. With 4 bases clipped from V and 7 bases from J, the junction kept 6 bases outside the gene matches. The CDR3 DNA sequence: TGCGCCAGCAGCGGAGGGACAGGGCGAGAGCAGTACTTC. Encoded protein: CASSGGTGREQYF.

This clone was detected a few times. This chain joins TRBV28 and TRBJ1-2; D is perhaps TRBD1 (6 bases). V gave up 2 bases and J gave up 8 bases, with 21 bases separating them. The CDR3 length is 16 residues. CDR1 MDHEN and CDR2 SYDVKM come from the germline V gene. CDR3 amino acids: CASSLPNDRPGVGYTF. In nucleotides, the CDR3 is TGTGCCAGCAGTTTACCTAACGACAGGCCCGGGGTGGGCTACACCTTC.

V gene TRBV6-5 combines with J gene TRBJ2-7, with 10 bases fitting TRBD1. The CDR3 consists of 16 residues. Germline CDR1 and CDR2: MNHEY and SVGAGI. V was clipped by 4 bases and J by 4 bases; unmatched bases: 10. CDR3 sequence: CASSSPWDRGGYEQYF. The CDR3 DNA reads as TGTGCCAGCAGTTCACCGTGGGACAGGGGAGGGTACGAGCAGTACTTC.

Points on this clone: This same CDR3 is encoded by further DNA sequences in the sample. The chain carries TRBV5-1 and TRBJ1-2; D is uncertain. The CDR3 totals 14 residues. Germline V gives CDR1 SGHRS, CDR2 YFSETQ. Trimming removed 0 bases at V and 2 bases at J, with 8 bases between. CDR3 sequence: CASSLAEGNYGYTF. CDR3 in DNA: TGCGCCAGCAGCTTGGCCGAGGGAAACTATGGCTACACCTTC.

The chain uses TRBV7-2 and TRBJ2-1; 8 bases are shared with TRBD2. The CDR3 contains 15 residues. The germline V gene encodes CDR1 SGHTA and CDR2 FQGNSA. Trimming at V came to 4 bases and at J to 2 bases, leaving 4 bases not matched to a gene. The CDR3 DNA is TGTGCCAGCAGCTGGGGCGGGGGGCCCTACAATGAGCAGTTCTTC. As protein: CASSWGGGPYNEQFF.

To note about this clone: The junction differs from germline at one of its ends, possibly a read error. This chain connects TRBV7-3 to TRBJ2-1, with a possible D match to TRBD2 (5 bases). CDR1 is SGHTA, CDR2 FQGTGA, per germline. The CDR3 spans 15 residues. The CDR3 DNA sequence: TGTGCCAGCAGCTTATTACCTAGCTCCCACAATGAGCAGTTCTTC. This codes for CASSLLPSSHNEQFF.

This clone has just one count. The CDR3 sequence is CASSYGGAWGQPQHF. DNA of the CDR3: TGTGCCAGCAGTTATGGGGGGGCATGGGGTCAGCCCCAGCATTTT. The chain has TRBV28 and TRBJ1-5, with D possibly TRBD1 on 6 matching bases. V was trimmed by 4 bases and J by 6 bases, leaving 16 bases between them. In germline, CDR1 is MDHEN, CDR2 SYDVKM. This CDR3 region has 15 residues.